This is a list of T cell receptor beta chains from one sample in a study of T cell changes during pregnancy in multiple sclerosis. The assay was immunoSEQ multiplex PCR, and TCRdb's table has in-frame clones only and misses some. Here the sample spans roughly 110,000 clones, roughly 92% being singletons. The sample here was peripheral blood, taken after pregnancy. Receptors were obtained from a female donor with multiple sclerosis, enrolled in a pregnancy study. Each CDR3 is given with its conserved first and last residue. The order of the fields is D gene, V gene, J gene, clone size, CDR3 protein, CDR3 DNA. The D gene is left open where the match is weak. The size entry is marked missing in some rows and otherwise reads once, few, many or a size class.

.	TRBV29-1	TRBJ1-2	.	CSVRDSAYYGYTF	TGCAGCGTTCGGGACTCCGCGTACTATGGCTACACCTTC
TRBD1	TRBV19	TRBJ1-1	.	CASSMTGPYTEAFF	TGTGCCAGTAGTATGACAGGGCCCTACACTGAAGCTTTCTTT
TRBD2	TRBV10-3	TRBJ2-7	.	CAISVPSGTEQYF	TGTGCCATCAGTGTTCCTAGCGGGACCGAGCAGTACTTC
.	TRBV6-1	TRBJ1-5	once	CASSEYFAGYQPQHF	TGTGCCAGCAGTGAATATTTCGCGGGATATCAGCCCCAGCATTTT
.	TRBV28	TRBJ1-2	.	CASSPPRGVGGYTF	TGTGCCAGCAGTCCCCCCCGGGGGGTGGGGGGCTACACCTTC
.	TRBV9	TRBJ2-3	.	CASSVDFSSTDTQYF	TGTGCCAGCAGCGTGGACTTCTCTAGCACAGATACGCAGTATTTT
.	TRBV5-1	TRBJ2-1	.	CASSFAGFDAYNEQFF	TGCGCCAGCAGCTTCGCGGGGTTTGACGCCTACAATGAGCAGTTCTTC
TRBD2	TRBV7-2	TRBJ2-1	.	CASSSGGAPYNEQFF	TGTGCCAGCAGCTCCGGGGGGGCCCCGTACAATGAGCAGTTCTTC
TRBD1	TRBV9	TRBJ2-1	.	CASSVDRSGTGQWNEQFF	TGTGCCAGCAGCGTAGATAGATCTGGGACAGGGCAGTGGAATGAGCAGTTCTTC
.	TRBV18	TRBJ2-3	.	CASSPRTGTDTQYF	TGTGCCAGCTCACCACGGACGGGGACAGATACGCAGTATTTT
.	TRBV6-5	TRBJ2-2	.	CASSYASENTGELFF	TGTGCCAGCAGTTACGCTAGCGAGAACACCGGGGAGCTGTTTTTT
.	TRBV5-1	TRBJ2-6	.	CASSLEGPIRGVYGANVLTF	TGCGCCAGCAGCTTGGAGGGTCCGATCAGGGGTGTTTACGGGGCCAACGTCCTGACTTTC
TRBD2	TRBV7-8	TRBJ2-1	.	CASSQRGLAGALSYNEQFF	TGTGCCAGCAGTCAACGAGGTCTAGCGGGGGCCCTCTCCTACAATGAGCAGTTCTTC
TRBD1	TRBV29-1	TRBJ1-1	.	CSVTGQFWGNTEAFF	TGCAGCGTAACGGGACAGTTCTGGGGCAACACTGAAGCTTTCTTT
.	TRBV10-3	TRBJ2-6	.	CAISEFQGKAADGANVLTF	TGTGCCATCAGTGAGTTTCAGGGCAAGGCGGCGGACGGGGCCAACGTCCTGACTTTC
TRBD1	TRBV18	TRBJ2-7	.	CASSPTGQGGYEQYF	TGTGCCAGCTCACCGACAGGACAGGGTGGTTACGAGCAGTACTTC
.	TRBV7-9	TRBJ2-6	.	CASAKMGSGANVLTF	TGTGCCAGCGCTAAGATGGGCTCCGGGGCCAACGTCCTGACTTTC
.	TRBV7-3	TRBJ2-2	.	CASSSRTGELFF	TGTGCCAGCAGCTCCCGTACCGGGGAGCTGTTTTTT
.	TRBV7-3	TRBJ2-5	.	CASSRSRLETQYF	TGTGCCAGCAGCAGATCTAGGTTGGAGACCCAGTACTTC
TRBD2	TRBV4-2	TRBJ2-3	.	CASSQVEASGRDTQYF	TGTGCCAGCAGCCAAGTGGAAGCTAGCGGTAGGGATACGCAGTATTTT
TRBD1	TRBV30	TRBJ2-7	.	CAWSPQTGDPYEQYF	TGTGCCTGGAGTCCTCAGACAGGGGACCCCTACGAGCAGTACTTC
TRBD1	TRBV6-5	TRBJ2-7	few	CASSYSGTGYGEQYF	TGTGCCAGCAGTTACTCCGGGACAGGGTACGGCGAGCAGTACTTC
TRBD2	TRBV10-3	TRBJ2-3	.	CAIKTSGSRGTDTQYF	TGTGCCATCAAGACTAGCGGGAGTCGGGGCACAGATACGCAGTATTTT
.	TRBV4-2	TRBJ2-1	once	CASSQDTAGVNEQFF	TGTGCCAGCAGCCAAGATACGGCAGGGGTCAATGAGCAGTTCTTC
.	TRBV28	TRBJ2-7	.	CATRGGTRSEQYF	TGTGCCACCCGGGGTGGCACCCGCAGCGAGCAGTACTTC